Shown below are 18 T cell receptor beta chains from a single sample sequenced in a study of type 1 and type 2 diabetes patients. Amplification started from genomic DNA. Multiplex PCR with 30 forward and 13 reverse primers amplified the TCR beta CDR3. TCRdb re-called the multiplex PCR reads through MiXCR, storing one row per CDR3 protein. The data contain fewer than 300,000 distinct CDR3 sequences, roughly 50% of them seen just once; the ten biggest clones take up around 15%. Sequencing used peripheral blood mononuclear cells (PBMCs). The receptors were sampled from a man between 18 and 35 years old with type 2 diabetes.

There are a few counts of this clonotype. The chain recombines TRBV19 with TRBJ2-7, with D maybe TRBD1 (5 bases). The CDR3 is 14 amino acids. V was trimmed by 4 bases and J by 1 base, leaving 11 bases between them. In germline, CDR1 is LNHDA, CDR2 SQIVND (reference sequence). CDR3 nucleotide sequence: TGTGCCAGTAGTACAAACCAGGGTTCCTACGAGCAGTACTTC. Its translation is CASSTNQGSYEQYF.

The CDR3 coding sequence is TGTGCCAGTCGACCGGGACAGGGTCCAACAGATACGCAGTATTTT. It specifies CASRPGQGPTDTQYF. J is TRBJ2-3 and V is TRBV19; TRBD1 agrees at 9 bases. After removal of 8 bases from V and 3 bases from J, the junction contained 9 bases not matched to a gene. There are 15 residues in the CDR3. CDR1 and CDR2 from the germline V gene are LNHDA and SQIVND (reference sequence).

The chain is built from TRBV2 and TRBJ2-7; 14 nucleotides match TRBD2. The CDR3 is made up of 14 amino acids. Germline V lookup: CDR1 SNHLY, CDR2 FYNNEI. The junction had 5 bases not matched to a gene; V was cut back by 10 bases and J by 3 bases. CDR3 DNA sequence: TGTGCCATCAGGGGGACTAGCGGGAGCTACGAGCAGTACTTC. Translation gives CAIRGTSGSYEQYF.

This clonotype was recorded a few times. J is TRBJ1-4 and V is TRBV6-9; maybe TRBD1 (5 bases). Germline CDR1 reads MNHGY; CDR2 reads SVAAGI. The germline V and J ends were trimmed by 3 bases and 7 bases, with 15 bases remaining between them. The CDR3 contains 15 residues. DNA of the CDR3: TGTGCCAGCAGTTACCACCAGGGCGGAAGTGAAAAACTGTTTTTT. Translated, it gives CASSYHQGGSEKLFF.

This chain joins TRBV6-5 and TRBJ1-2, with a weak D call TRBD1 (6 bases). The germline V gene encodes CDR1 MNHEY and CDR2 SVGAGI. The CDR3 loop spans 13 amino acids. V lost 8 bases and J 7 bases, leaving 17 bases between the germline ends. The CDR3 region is CASATLQGFGYTF. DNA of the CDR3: TGTGCCAGCGCTACCCTACAGGGATTTGGCTACACCTTC.

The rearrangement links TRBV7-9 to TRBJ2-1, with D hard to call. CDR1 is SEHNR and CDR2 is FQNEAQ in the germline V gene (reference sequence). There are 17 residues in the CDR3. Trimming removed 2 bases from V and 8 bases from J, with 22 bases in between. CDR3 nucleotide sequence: TGTGCCAGCAGCTTAACCTTCGGGTTAGATAGTAGCCATGAGCAGTTCTTC. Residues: CASSLTFGLDSSHEQFF. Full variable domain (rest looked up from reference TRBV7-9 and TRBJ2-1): DTGVSQNPRHKITKRGQNVTFRCDPISEHNRLYWYRQTLGQGPEFLTYFQNEAQLEKSRLLSDRFSAERPKGSFSTLEIQRTEQGDSAMYLCASSLTFGLDSSHEQFFGPGTRLTVL.

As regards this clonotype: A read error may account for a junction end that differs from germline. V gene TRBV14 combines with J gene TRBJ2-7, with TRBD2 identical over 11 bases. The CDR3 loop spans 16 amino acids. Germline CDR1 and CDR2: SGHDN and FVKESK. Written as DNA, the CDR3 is TGCGCCAGCAGCCAGTATAGCGGGGGGGGATCCTACGAGCAGTACTTC. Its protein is CASSQYSGGGSYEQYF.

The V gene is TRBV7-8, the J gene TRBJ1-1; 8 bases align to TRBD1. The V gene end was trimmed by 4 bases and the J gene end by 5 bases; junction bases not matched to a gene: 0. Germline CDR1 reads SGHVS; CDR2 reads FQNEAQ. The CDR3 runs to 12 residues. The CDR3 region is CASSWTGTEAFF. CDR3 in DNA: TGTGCCAGCAGCTGGACAGGGACTGAAGCTTTCTTT.

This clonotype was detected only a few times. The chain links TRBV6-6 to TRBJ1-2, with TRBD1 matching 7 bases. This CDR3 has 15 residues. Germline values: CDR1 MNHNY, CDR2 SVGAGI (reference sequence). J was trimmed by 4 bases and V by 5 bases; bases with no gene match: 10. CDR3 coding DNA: TGTGCCAGCAGTCTCGGGAGAGGGGGCGTCTATGGCTACACCTTC. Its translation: CASSLGRGGVYGYTF.

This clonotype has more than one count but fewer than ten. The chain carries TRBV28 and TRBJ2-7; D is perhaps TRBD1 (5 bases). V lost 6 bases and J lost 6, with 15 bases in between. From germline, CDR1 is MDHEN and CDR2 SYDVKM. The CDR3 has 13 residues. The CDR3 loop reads CASSIDRMREQYF. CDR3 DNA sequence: TGTGCCAGCAGCATTGACAGAATGCGCGAGCAGTACTTC.

CDR3 sequence reads: CASSLGAGRLTEAFF. For the CDR3, the DNA is TGTGCCAGCAGCTTGGGGGCAGGCCGCCTCACTGAAGCTTTCTTT. The chain links TRBV7-9 to TRBJ1-1; possibly TRBD1 for D (6 bases). Trimming took 3 bases from V and 4 from J, leaving 15 bases between them. Germline assignment: CDR1 SEHNR and CDR2 FQNEAQ (reference sequence). CDR3 length equals 15 residues.

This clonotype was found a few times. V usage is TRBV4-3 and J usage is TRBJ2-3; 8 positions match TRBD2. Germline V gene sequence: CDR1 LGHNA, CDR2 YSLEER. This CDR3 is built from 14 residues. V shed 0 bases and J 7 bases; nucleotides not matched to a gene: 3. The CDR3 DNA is TGCGCCAGCAGCCAAGACCGGGGGGGAAATACGCAGTATTTT. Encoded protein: CASSQDRGGNTQYF.

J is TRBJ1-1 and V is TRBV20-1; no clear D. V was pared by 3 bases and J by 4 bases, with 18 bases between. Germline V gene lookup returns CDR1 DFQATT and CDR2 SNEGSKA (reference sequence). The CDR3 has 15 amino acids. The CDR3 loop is CSASYFGRMGTEAFF. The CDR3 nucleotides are TGCAGTGCTAGTTATTTCGGCAGGATGGGCACTGAAGCTTTCTTT.

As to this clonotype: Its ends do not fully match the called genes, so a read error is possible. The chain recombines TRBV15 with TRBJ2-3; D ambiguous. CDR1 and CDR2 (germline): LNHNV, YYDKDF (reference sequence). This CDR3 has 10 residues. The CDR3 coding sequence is TGTGCCACCAGCAGAGATACGCAGTATTTT. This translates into CATSRDTQYF.

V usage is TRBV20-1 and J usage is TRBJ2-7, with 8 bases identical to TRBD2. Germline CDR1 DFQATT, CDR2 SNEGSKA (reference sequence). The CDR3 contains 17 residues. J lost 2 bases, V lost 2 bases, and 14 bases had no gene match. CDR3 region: CSARSGPSGGKAYEQYF. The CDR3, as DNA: TGCAGTGCTAGATCCGGACCCTCGGGGGGGAAGGCCTACGAGCAGTACTTC.

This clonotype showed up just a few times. This chain's CDR3 is CSVGVTNTGELFF. The CDR3 DNA reads as TGCAGTGTTGGAGTTACGAACACCGGGGAGCTGTTTTTT. This sequence joins TRBV20-1 and TRBJ2-2; D is unclear. The CDR3 loop spans 13 amino acids. Germline values: CDR1 DFQATT, CDR2 SNEGSKA (reference sequence). The V gene lost 7 bases and the J gene lost 0 bases, with 9 bases spanning the gap.

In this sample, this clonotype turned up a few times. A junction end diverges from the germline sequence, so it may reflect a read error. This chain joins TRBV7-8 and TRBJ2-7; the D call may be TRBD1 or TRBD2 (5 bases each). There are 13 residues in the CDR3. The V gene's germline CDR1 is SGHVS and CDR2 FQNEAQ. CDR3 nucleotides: TGTGCCAGCAGGTTAGCGTGGGGGACCGAGCAGTACTTC. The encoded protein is CASRLAWGTEQYF.

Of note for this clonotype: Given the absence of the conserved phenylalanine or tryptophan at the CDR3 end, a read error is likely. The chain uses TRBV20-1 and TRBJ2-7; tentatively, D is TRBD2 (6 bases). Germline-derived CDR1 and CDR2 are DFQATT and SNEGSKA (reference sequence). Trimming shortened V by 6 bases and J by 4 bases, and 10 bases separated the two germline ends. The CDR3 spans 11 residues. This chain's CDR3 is CSASTSYEQYL. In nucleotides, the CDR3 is TGCAGTGCCTCGACTAGTTACGAGCAGTACCTC.